These 30 T cell receptor beta chains were sequenced from one sample in a study of glioma-infiltrating T cells after dendritic cell vaccination. Described time point: after dendritic cell vaccination, including at tumor progression/relapse. Profiled with immunoSEQ multiplex PCR; TCRdb holds only in-frame clones, not every one. Here the sample spans some 99,000 clones, approximately 84% being singletons. Sequencing was performed on blood, taken after dendritic cell vaccination. These receptors all stem from a human donor with glioblastoma.

The sample holds one count of this clone. This chain links TRBV7-3 with TRBJ2-2, with D perhaps matching TRBD1 (6 bases). Trimming removed 5 bases at V and 2 bases at J, with 18 bases between. CDR3 length: 17 residues. From germline, CDR1 is SGHTA and CDR2 FQGTGA. CDR3 loop: CASSPVPGHLNTGELFF. The CDR3 nucleotides are TGTGCCAGCAGCCCCGTTCCGGGACACCTAAACACCGGGGAGCTGTTTTTT. Combining the CDR3 with reference TRBV7-3 and TRBJ2-2 gives the whole variable domain GAGVSQTPSNKVTEKGKYVELRCDPISGHTALYWYRQSLGQGPEFLIYFQGTGAADDSGLPNDRFFAVRPEGSVSTLKIQRTERGDSAVYLCASSPVPGHLNTGELFFGEGSRLTVL.

The chain combines TRBV4-2 with TRBJ2-3; D perhaps matches TRBD2 (5 bases). Between the trimmed V and J ends, which lost 5 bases and 3 bases, there was a span of 9 bases. The CDR3 loop spans 13 amino acids. Germline V gene sequence: CDR1 LGHNA, CDR2 YNFKEQ. The CDR3 DNA sequence: TGTGCCAGCAGCAGGACTGGGACAGATACGCAGTATTTT. Translating gives CASSRTGTDTQYF.

About this clone itself: The identical CDR3 is also encoded by other nucleotide sequences in the sample. DNA of the CDR3: TGCGCCAGCAGCTTACGGACAGGGGGTGGCGAAAAACTGTTTTTT. Translated: CASSLRTGGGEKLFF. The chain joins TRBV5-1 to TRBJ1-4; 10 nucleotides agree with TRBD1. Germline assignment: CDR1 SGHRS and CDR2 YFSETQ. The trim removed 2 bases at V and 8 bases at J, leaving 6 bases unmatched. The length of the CDR3 is 15 residues.

This clone was counted only a few times. V and J are TRBV11-2 and TRBJ2-3, with D perhaps TRBD2 (5 bases). Germline lookup yields CDR1 SGHAT and CDR2 FQNNGV. The CDR3 totals 13 residues. V gave up 5 bases and J gave up 6 bases, with 12 bases separating them. The CDR3 DNA reads TGTGCCAGCAGCCTGGACTCTACCGATACGCAGTATTTT. Amino acids: CASSLDSTDTQYF.

The J gene is TRBJ2-5, the V gene TRBV10-3; TRBD2 might be the D (6 bases). The CDR3 runs 15 residues. Per germline, CDR1 ENHRY and CDR2 SYGVKD. V was cut by 8 bases and J by 2 bases, with 18 bases left in between. This CDR3 is CAIGRTSSLQETQYF. The CDR3 DNA sequence: TGTGCCATCGGCCGAACTAGCTCTCTTCAAGAGACCCAGTACTTC.

The genes are TRBV2 and TRBJ1-1, with D tentatively TRBD1 (5 bases). The CDR3 sequence is 13 residues long. Germline lookup yields CDR1 SNHLY and CDR2 FYNNEI. V was cut by 6 bases and J by 5 bases, with 13 bases left in between. CDR3 sequence reads: CASRGRWPTEAFF. CDR3 bases: TGTGCCAGCAGGGGGCGGTGGCCAACTGAAGCTTTCTTT.

This clone was observed a few times. The gene calls are TRBV19 and TRBJ1-2; D perhaps matches TRBD1 (6 bases). Per the germline V gene, CDR1 is LNHDA and CDR2 is SQIVND (reference sequence). CDR3 length: 16 residues. Trimming left V 4 bases short and J 6 bases short, with 21 bases between. CDR3 DNA: TGTGCCAGTAGTACAACATGGACAGACCAAAAGAATGGCTACACCTTC. The encoded protein is CASSTTWTDQKNGYTF. The entire variable domain, with the rest obtained from reference TRBV19 and TRBJ1-2, is as follows: DGGITQSPKYLFRKEGQNVTLSCEQNLNHDAMYWYRQDPGQGLRLIYYSQIVNDFQKGDIAEGYSVSREKKESFPLTVTSAQKNPTAFYLCASSTTWTDQKNGYTFGSGTRLTVV.

The chain employs TRBV10-2 and TRBJ2-7; TRBD1 matches 9 bases. CDR1 and CDR2 (germline): WSHSY, SAAADI. Trimming took 6 bases from V and 0 from J; bases not matched to a gene: 3. This CDR3 is built from 14 residues. The CDR3 DNA follows: TGCGCCAGCAGGGGGACAGGGAGCTCCTACGAGCAGTACTTC. Its protein product is CASRGTGSSYEQYF.

V gene TRBV5-1 combines with J gene TRBJ1-4; 12 positions match TRBD1. V lost 4 bases and J lost 8; bases outside the gene matches: 9. The germline V gene encodes CDR1 SGHRS and CDR2 YFSETQ. CDR3 length: 16 residues. The DNA for the CDR3 is TGCGCCAGCAGCATGGGACAGGGGGCGCCGGGGGAAAAACTGTTTTTT. It encodes CASSMGQGAPGEKLFF. Using reference TRBV5-1 and TRBJ1-4 for the parts outside the CDR3, the full variable domain is KAGVTQTPRYLIKTRGQQVTLSCSPISGHRSVSWYQQTPGQGLQFLFEYFSETQRNKGNFPGRFSGRQFSNSRSEMNVSTLELGDSALYLCASSMGQGAPGEKLFFGSGTQLSVL.

This chain connects TRBV30 to TRBJ2-7, with no clear D. Trimming shortened V by 7 bases and J by 4 bases, and 17 bases separated the two germline ends. Germline values: CDR1 GTSNPN, CDR2 SVGIG (reference sequence). The CDR3 sequence is 13 residues long. CDR3 DNA: TGTGCCTCCTCGAGTAGTCTGCAATACGAGCAGTACTTC. Residues: CASSSSLQYEQYF.

V is TRBV10-3 and J is TRBJ1-5; D unclear. CDR1 and CDR2 (germline): ENHRY, SYGVKD. This CDR3 has 13 residues. Trimming shortened V by 4 bases and J by 0 bases, and 4 bases separated the two germline ends. The CDR3 here is CAISVGSNQPQHF. CDR3 DNA: TGTGCCATCAGTGTCGGTAGCAATCAGCCCCAGCATTTT.

CDR3 amino acids: CASSPSGQTKHTF. The DNA of the CDR3 is TGTGCCAGCAGCCCCAGTGGACAAACCAAACACACCTTC. V gene TRBV6-6 combines with J gene TRBJ1-2, with D perhaps TRBD1 (5 bases). CDR1 is MNHNY, CDR2 SVGAGI, per germline (reference sequence). V was cut by 6 bases and J by 12 bases, with 20 bases left in between. This CDR3 has 13 residues.

This clone was picked up one time. The J gene is TRBJ2-1, the V gene TRBV7-3, with 12 bases aligning to TRBD2. The CDR3 has 15 residues. Germline V CDR1 and CDR2: SGHTA, FQGTGA. Germline trimming cut 4 bases from V and 9 bases from J; bases unmatched to any gene: 7. The CDR3 coding sequence is TGTGCCAGCAGCTCCGCTAGCGGGAGGGAGGTTGAGCAGTTCTTC. Protein: CASSSASGREVEQFF.

The chain uses TRBV28 and TRBJ2-1, with 8 bases that match TRBD2. CDR1 and CDR2 from the germline V gene are MDHEN and SYDVKM. V was pared by 6 bases and J by 3 bases, with 7 bases of the junction left unmatched. The CDR3 is 15 residues long. For the CDR3, the DNA is TGTGCCAGCAGGACCCGACTAGCGATCTACAATGAGCAGTTCTTC. This sequence encodes CASRTRLAIYNEQFF.

V gene TRBV5-1 combines with J gene TRBJ1-2; D remains ambiguous. CDR1 and CDR2 (germline): SGHRS, YFSETQ. The CDR3 is 14 amino acids. V was cut by 2 bases and J by 0 bases, with 8 bases left in between. As DNA, the CDR3 is TGCGCCAGCAGCTTCCCGCAGACTAACTATGGCTACACCTTC. Amino acids: CASSFPQTNYGYTF.

The V gene is TRBV5-1, the J gene TRBJ2-7, with D possibly matching TRBD1 (6 bases). The CDR3 has 13 residues. V lost 3 bases to trimming and J lost 2 bases, with 9 bases between them. CDR1 SGHRS and CDR2 YFSETQ come from the germline V gene. CDR3: CASSWDKPYEQYF. CDR3 nucleotide sequence: TGCGCCAGCAGCTGGGACAAGCCCTACGAGCAGTACTTC.

The chain joins TRBV19 to TRBJ2-3, with TRBD1 identical over 12 bases. The CDR3 totals 16 residues. Per germline, CDR1 LNHDA and CDR2 SQIVND (reference sequence). With V trimmed by 4 bases and J by 8 bases, 10 bases remained unmatched. This CDR3 is CASSTAGTGGRATQYF. The CDR3 bases are TGTGCCAGTAGTACCGCCGGGACAGGGGGCAGGGCTACGCAGTATTTT.

The rearrangement joins TRBV6-1 to TRBJ2-1; 9 bases map to TRBD2. Looked up from germline, CDR1 is MNHNS and CDR2 is SASEGT. The CDR3 is 15 residues long. V was clipped by 2 bases and J by 5 bases; unmatched bases: 4. The CDR3 region is CASSEIAGVNNEQFF. CDR3 in DNA: TGTGCCAGCAGTGAAATAGCGGGGGTGAACAATGAGCAGTTCTTC.

The CDR3 DNA follows: TGTGCCAGCTCCAGGCGACAGGACGAGCAGTACTTC. Amino acid sequence: CASSRRQDEQYF. This chain links TRBV7-9 with TRBJ2-7, with D possibly matching TRBD1 (6 bases). The germline V gene encodes CDR1 SEHNR and CDR2 FQNEAQ (reference sequence). The CDR3 covers 12 residues. Trimming removed 8 bases at V and 5 bases at J, with 13 bases between.

The V gene is TRBV4-1, the J gene TRBJ1-6, with 8 bases matching TRBD1. The CDR3 length is 14 residues. CDR1 MGHRA and CDR2 YSYEKL come from the germline V gene. Trimming removed 4 bases from V and 8 bases from J; junction bases left unmatched: 4. DNA of the CDR3: TGCGCCAGCAGCCGCAGGGGGCTGGATTCACCCCTCCACTTT. Translated: CASSRRGLDSPLHF.

The chain recombines TRBV5-4 with TRBJ2-1; 9 bases are a match to TRBD2. The CDR3 runs to 14 residues. Germline trimming cut 1 base from V and 5 bases from J; bases unmatched to any gene: 1. Germline CDR1 SGHNT, CDR2 YYREEE (reference sequence). Written as DNA, the CDR3 is TGTGCCAGCAGCTTGCCTAGCGGGGACAATGAGCAGTTCTTC. Translation gives CASSLPSGDNEQFF.

J is TRBJ2-3 and V is TRBV18; 7 nucleotides align to TRBD2. Germline V gene data show CDR1 as KGHSH and CDR2 as LQKENI. This CDR3 is built from 12 residues. J gave up 5 bases and V 4 bases, and 0 bases lay outside the gene matches. The CDR3 bases are TGTGCCAGCTCACTAGCGGGAGATACGCAGTATTTT. Translation: CASSLAGDTQYF.

V and J are TRBV15 and TRBJ1-1; tentative D call: TRBD1 (6 bases). Per germline, CDR1 LNHNV and CDR2 YYDKDF (reference sequence). The CDR3 extends over 17 amino acids. The V end was cut by 0 bases, the J end by 6 bases, with 20 bases between. The CDR3: CATSRDLLGAGSAEAFF. DNA for the CDR3: TGTGCCACCAGCAGAGATCTTTTGGGGGCAGGCAGCGCTGAAGCTTTCTTT.

The CDR3 is CASSLDSLGTEAFF. CDR3 nucleotides: TGCGCCAGCAGCTTGGACAGTTTGGGCACTGAAGCTTTCTTT. The chain is built from TRBV5-1 and TRBJ1-1; D gene ambiguous. Germline assignment: CDR1 SGHRS and CDR2 YFSETQ. This CDR3 has 14 residues. The ends were cut back, 0 bases at V and 4 bases at J, with 10 bases in the middle.

The J gene is TRBJ2-3, the V gene TRBV30; the match to TRBD1 covers 7 bases. Looked up from germline, CDR1 is GTSNPN and CDR2 is SVGIG (reference sequence). With 2 bases clipped from V and 2 bases from J, the junction kept 1 base outside the gene matches. The CDR3 consists of 13 residues. The DNA for the CDR3 is TGTGCCTGGAGTACAGGGGCCACAGATACGCAGTATTTT. Its protein product is CAWSTGATDTQYF.

J is TRBJ2-7 and V is TRBV7-3, with 9 bases that match TRBD2. V gave up 3 bases and J gave up 5 bases; unmatched junction bases: 5. Looked up from germline, CDR1 is SGHTA and CDR2 is FQGTGA. This CDR3 region has 14 residues. This CDR3 is CASSFSGLAHEQYF. CDR3 DNA sequence: TGTGCCAGCAGCTTCTCGGGACTAGCCCACGAGCAGTACTTC.

The J gene is TRBJ2-7, the V gene TRBV5-1, with D perhaps matching TRBD1 (7 bases). CDR3 length: 15 amino acids. Germline lookup yields CDR1 SGHRS and CDR2 YFSETQ. Trimming left V 1 base short and J 1 base short, with 12 bases between. CDR3 sequence: CASSLQGGTSYEQYF. In nucleotides, the CDR3 is TGCGCCAGCAGCTTGCAGGGGGGCACATCCTACGAGCAGTACTTC.

The chain joins TRBV19 to TRBJ1-1; 8 bases are shared with TRBD1. Germline lookup yields CDR1 LNHDA and CDR2 SQIVND (reference sequence). After removal of 4 bases from V and 10 bases from J, the junction contained 14 bases not matched to a gene. The length of the CDR3 is 15 residues. The DNA of the CDR3 is TGTGCCAGTAGTACATTGACAGGGGCAGGCGGGAGAGCTTTCTTT. It specifies CASSTLTGAGGRAFF.

The chain recombines TRBV6-6 with TRBJ2-7, with 13 bases aligning to TRBD2. Trimming removed 2 bases from V and 7 bases from J; junction bases left unmatched: 5. CDR1 is MNHNY, CDR2 SVGAGI, per germline (reference sequence). CDR3 length equals 15 residues. In DNA form, the CDR3 reads TGTGCCAGCAGTTACCAGACTAGCGGGGGGCGGGAGCAGTACTTC. It codes for CASSYQTSGGREQYF.

This sequence joins TRBV29-1 and TRBJ2-2, with D maybe TRBD2 (6 bases). The CDR3 is 15 residues long. Germline V gene data show CDR1 as SQVTM and CDR2 as ANQGSEA. V dropped 4 bases and J dropped 0 bases, with 12 bases sitting between them. The CDR3 bases are TGCAGCGTTGGGTATGGGGGGACGAACACCGGGGAGCTGTTTTTT. Translating gives CSVGYGGTNTGELFF.